This entry lists 22 T cell receptor beta chains sequenced from one sample in a study of blood T cells in healthy people across ages. Sample-barcoded 5' priming and a J-beta primer mix drove a second PCR of 7 to 11 cycles. Using its own MiXCR run on the 5' RACE reads, TCRdb lists one record per CDR3 protein. The sample includes about a million distinct CDR3 sequences, around 49% of them seen just once. Material: blood. The receptors were sampled from a man aged 25 to 40 in good health.

This chain links TRBV7-2 with TRBJ2-3; the match to TRBD2 covers 8 bases. The germline gives CDR1 SGHTA, CDR2 FQGNSA. The CDR3 length is 16 residues. The trim removed 1 base at V and 2 bases at J, leaving 5 bases unmatched. This chain's CDR3 is CASSLGGGGPTDTQYF. CDR3 nucleotide sequence: TGTGCCAGCAGCTTAGGAGGCGGGGGGCCCACAGATACGCAGTATTTT.

This clonotype has more than one count but fewer than ten. A much bigger clone sits one base away, suggesting this may be a read error. The genes are TRBV20-1 and TRBJ2-1, with D perhaps matching TRBD2 (5 bases). V lost 0 bases and J lost 3, with 12 bases in between. This CDR3 has 15 amino acids. In germline, CDR1 is DFQATT, CDR2 SNEGSKA (reference sequence). The CDR3 bases are TGCAGTGCTAGAGATCGGAGGTTGAGCTACAATGAGCAGTTCTTC. It codes for CSARDRRLSYNEQFF.

The sample holds a few counts of this clonotype. The CDR3 DNA sequence: TGTGCCAGCAGTTTAGATGTCATGGGTTCACAGCCCCAGCATTTT. Its translation is CASSLDVMGSQPQHF. The chain combines TRBV12-3 or TRBV12-4 with TRBJ1-5; D gene ambiguous. The germline V and J ends were trimmed by 1 base and 7 bases, with 14 bases remaining between them. The CDR3 consists of 15 residues.

The rearrangement joins TRBV6-2 or TRBV6-3 to TRBJ2-3; D remains unclear. The CDR3 spans 13 residues. CDR1 is MNHEY, CDR2 SVGEGT, per germline. V lost 8 bases, J lost 2 bases, and 11 bases lay in between. The CDR3 loop reads CASHPLLTDTQYF. The CDR3 DNA sequence: TGTGCCAGCCACCCTTTACTCACAGATACGCAGTATTTT.

The chain is built from TRBV5-1 and TRBJ2-7; 8 positions match TRBD1. There are 14 residues in the CDR3. The germline CDR1 and CDR2 sequences are SGHRS and YFSETQ. V shed 3 bases, J shed 6 bases, and the junction held 8 bases outside the gene matches. The CDR3 loop reads CASSYGQGMVEQYF. The DNA of the CDR3 is TGCGCCAGCAGCTACGGACAGGGTATGGTCGAGCAGTACTTC.

The J gene is TRBJ2-4, the V gene TRBV29-1; 7 bases match TRBD1. The V and J ends lost 0 bases and 13 bases, in that order; junction bases with no gene match: 15. The CDR3 runs 15 residues. Germline CDR1 and CDR2: SQVTM and ANQGSEA. CDR3 protein: CSVEEAGTEGGEQYF. CDR3 nucleotides: TGCAGCGTTGAAGAGGCCGGGACAGAAGGGGGAGAGCAGTACTTC.

This chain joins TRBV20-1 and TRBJ2-7, with 9 bases identical to TRBD1. The ends lost 5 bases at V and 0 bases at J; junction bases unmatched: 5. Germline CDR1 reads DFQATT; CDR2 reads SNEGSKA (reference sequence). CDR3 length: 14 residues. The CDR3 sequence is CSALRTGDSYEQYF. The CDR3 nucleotides are TGCAGTGCTCTTAGGACAGGGGACTCCTACGAGCAGTACTTC.

This clonotype has only one observation. An end of the junction does not agree with germline; a read error may underlie this. The chain couples TRBV12-3 or TRBV12-4 to TRBJ2-1; D possibly corresponds to TRBD1 (6 bases). The CDR3 length is 15 residues. The CDR3 spells CASSFRGTSYHEQFF. In DNA form, the CDR3 reads TGTGCCAGCAGTTTCAGGGGAACCTCCTACCATGAGCAGTTCTTC.

This clonotype occurred a few times. The V gene is TRBV29-1, the J gene TRBJ2-7; D may be TRBD1 or TRBD2 (5 bases each). This CDR3 spans 14 amino acids. V shed 1 base and J shed 2 bases, with 12 bases lying between them. Germline CDR1 and CDR2: SQVTM and ANQGSEA. This CDR3 is CSVEARDPTYEQYF. CDR3 in DNA: TGCAGCGTTGAAGCCCGGGACCCCACCTACGAGCAGTACTTC.

The chain links TRBV25-1 to TRBJ1-4; no clear D. The CDR3 is 16 amino acids. Trimming took off 2 bases at V and 7 bases at J, with 17 bases between the two ends. Germline lookup yields CDR1 MGHDK and CDR2 SYGVNS. The DNA of the CDR3 is TGTGCCAGCAGTGAACAACCCGTCGGAGGACGTGAAAAACTGTTTTTT. Its protein is CASSEQPVGGREKLFF.

The J gene is TRBJ2-2, the V gene TRBV12-3 or TRBV12-4, with 8 bases aligning to TRBD2. The CDR3 runs 18 residues. V was clipped by 6 bases and J by 0 bases; unmatched bases: 12. The CDR3 coding sequence is TGTGCCAGCAGCCCTGAGGGTCGGGGGGGTACGAACACCGGGGAGCTGTTTTTT. Protein product: CASSPEGRGGTNTGELFF.

The chain employs TRBV2 and TRBJ2-7; D gene ambiguous. Germline assignment: CDR1 SNHLY and CDR2 FYNNEI. The CDR3 runs 10 residues. With 4 bases removed from V and 6 bases from J, the gap between germline ends came to 4 bases. CDR3 loop: CASSVGEQYF. The CDR3 DNA sequence: TGTGCCAGCAGTGTGGGCGAGCAGTACTTC.

This chain connects TRBV20-1 to TRBJ2-3; 7 bases are shared with TRBD2. Trimming took 0 bases from V and 0 from J; bases not matched to a gene: 6. Germline lookup yields CDR1 DFQATT and CDR2 SNEGSKA (reference sequence). This CDR3 has 16 residues. The CDR3 region has the DNA TGCAGTGCTAGAGATGAACGAGCGGGAAGCACAGATACGCAGTATTTT. Its translation: CSARDERAGSTDTQYF.

The rearrangement uses TRBV18 and TRBJ2-7; possible D gene TRBD2, 7 bases. V was clipped by 2 bases and J by 0 bases, with 14 bases between them. This CDR3 spans 16 amino acids. Germline lookup yields CDR1 KGHSH and CDR2 LQKENI. The CDR3 protein is CASSPLGGPTSYEQYF. CDR3 in DNA: TGTGCCAGCTCACCATTGGGGGGGCCTACCTCCTACGAGCAGTACTTC.

This clonotype was seen only a few times. The chain employs TRBV20-1 and TRBJ2-1, with D possibly being TRBD2 (5 bases). Germline loops: CDR1 DFQATT, CDR2 SNEGSKA (reference sequence). The germline V and J ends were trimmed by 7 bases and 0 bases, with 19 bases remaining between them. The CDR3 contains 16 residues. The CDR3 bases are TGCAGTGTCACCCTTCTGGTGGGGAGCTCCTACAATGAGCAGTTCTTC. This gives the protein CSVTLLVGSSYNEQFF.

J is TRBJ1-1 and V is TRBV9; possible D gene TRBD1, 5 bases. The CDR3 consists of 16 residues. Germline values: CDR1 SGDLS, CDR2 YYNGEE. V lost 0 bases and J 1 base, leaving 13 bases between the germline ends. The CDR3 coding sequence is TGTGCCAGCAGCGTAGATATGTGGGGGGGGAACACTGAAGCTTTCTTT. Amino acids: CASSVDMWGGNTEAFF.

The chain recombines TRBV11-3 with TRBJ2-3; 11 bases match TRBD2. The ends lost 4 bases at V and 3 bases at J; junction bases unmatched: 6. This CDR3 comprises 16 residues. CDR1 and CDR2 from the germline V gene are SGHNT and YENEEA. The CDR3 DNA follows: TGTGCCAGCAGCTGGGGTAGCGGGGGGGTAACAGATACGCAGTATTTT. As protein: CASSWGSGGVTDTQYF.

This clonotype was picked up a small number of times. J is TRBJ1-1 and V is TRBV9; possibly TRBD1 for D (5 bases). Germline CDR1 is SGDLS and CDR2 is YYNGEE. Trimming stripped 4 bases from V and 10 bases from J, with 26 bases between. The CDR3 contains 16 residues. DNA of the CDR3: TGTGCCAGCAGCTCACAACACGGGACCCAGGCCCTCGGAGCTTTCTTT. Amino acid sequence: CASSSQHGTQALGAFF.

This clonotype has more than one count but fewer than ten. V usage is TRBV29-1 and J usage is TRBJ1-2, with TRBD1 identical over 9 bases. This CDR3 spans 14 amino acids. Germline trimming cut 6 bases from V and 6 bases from J; bases unmatched to any gene: 11. CDR1 and CDR2 (germline): SQVTM, ANQGSEA. The CDR3: CSVWTGVSGNGYTF. The CDR3, as DNA: TGCAGCGTGTGGACAGGGGTCAGTGGGAATGGCTACACCTTC.

The chain employs TRBV5-6 and TRBJ2-1; D perhaps matches TRBD2 (6 bases). CDR1 is SGHDT and CDR2 is YYEEEE in the germline V gene. Trimming cost V 3 bases and J 0 bases, with 19 bases left between them. The CDR3 runs to 18 residues. CDR3: CASSSLEGGESSYNEQFF. CDR3 nucleotide sequence: TGTGCCAGCAGCTCCTTAGAGGGCGGGGAAAGCTCCTACAATGAGCAGTTCTTC.

The rearrangement uses TRBV29-1 and TRBJ2-7; D not resolved. From germline, CDR1 is SQVTM and CDR2 ANQGSEA. V was clipped by 6 bases and J by 4 bases, with 10 bases between them. The CDR3 runs to 11 residues. The CDR3 region is CSVDDAYEQYF. The CDR3 bases are TGCAGCGTAGACGATGCTTACGAGCAGTACTTC.

The chain joins TRBV20-1 to TRBJ2-3; D call uncertain. This CDR3 is 11 amino acids long. V lost 6 bases, J lost 5 bases, and 9 bases lay in between. CDR1 is DFQATT, CDR2 SNEGSKA, per germline (reference sequence). The CDR3 coding sequence is TGCAGTGCCCTTAGACAAGATACGCAGTATTTT. This codes for CSALRQDTQYF.